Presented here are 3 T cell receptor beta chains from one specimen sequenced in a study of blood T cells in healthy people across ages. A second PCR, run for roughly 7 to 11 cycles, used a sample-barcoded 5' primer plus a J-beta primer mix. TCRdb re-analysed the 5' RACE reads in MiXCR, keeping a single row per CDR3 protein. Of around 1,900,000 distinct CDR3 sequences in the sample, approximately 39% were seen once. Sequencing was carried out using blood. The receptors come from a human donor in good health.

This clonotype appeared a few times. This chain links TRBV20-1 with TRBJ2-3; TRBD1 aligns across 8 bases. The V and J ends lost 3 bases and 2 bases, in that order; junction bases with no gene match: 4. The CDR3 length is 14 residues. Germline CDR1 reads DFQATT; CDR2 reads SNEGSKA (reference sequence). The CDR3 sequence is CSASGTGATDTQYF. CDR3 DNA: TGCAGTGCTAGTGGGACAGGAGCCACAGATACGCAGTATTTT.

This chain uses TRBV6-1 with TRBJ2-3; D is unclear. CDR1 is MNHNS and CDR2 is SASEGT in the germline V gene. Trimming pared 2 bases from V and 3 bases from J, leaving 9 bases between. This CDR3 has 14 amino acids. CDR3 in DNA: TGTGCCAGCAGTGAATCTAGACTGACAGATACGCAGTATTTT. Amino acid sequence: CASSESRLTDTQYF.

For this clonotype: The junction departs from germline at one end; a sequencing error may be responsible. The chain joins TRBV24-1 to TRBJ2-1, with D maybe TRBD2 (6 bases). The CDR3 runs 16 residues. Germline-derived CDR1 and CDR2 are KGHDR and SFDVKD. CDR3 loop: CATSDLTTLARNGQFF. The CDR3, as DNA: TGTGCCACCAGTGATCTCACGACGCTAGCGAGGAATGGGCAGTTCTTC.